The T cell receptor beta chain under discussion was sequenced for a study of response to subunit inactivated influenza vaccine. TCRdb ran MiXCR on the RT-PCR reads and lists one entry per CDR3 protein. The sample lists more than 450,000 distinct CDR3 sequences; 11% were seen once. Germline trimming cut 2 bases from V and 5 bases from J; bases unmatched to any gene: 6. Germline-derived CDR1 and CDR2 are MNHEY and SMNVEV (reference sequence). The CDR3 loop spans 15 amino acids. These data are also associated with another study on T cells expressing NK-cell markers. According to that study: The cDNA for TCR beta came from 5'RACE template switching with UMIs.

The specimen was PBMCs from blood, collected on the day of vaccination. The receptor was derived from a man between 50 and 59 years old who received an inactivated influenza vaccine. This chain links TRBV27 with TRBJ2-7; 10 nucleotides agree with TRBD2. The CDR3: CASSLSASGSNEQYF. The CDR3 nucleotides are TGTGCCAGCAGTTTAAGCGCTAGCGGGAGTAACGAGCAGTACTTC.